The rows below give T cell receptor beta chains drawn from one sample of a study of vaccination effects on CD4 cells after COVID-19. Antigens of these TCRs are unknown. TCRdb's copy holds only in-frame clones and misses some; the assay was immunoSEQ multiplex PCR. The sample shows about 33,000 clones, around 82% of them seen only once. Source: CD4+ T cells from PBMCs cultured with HCoV-NL63 spike peptides, taken after COVID-19 vaccination. The receptors originated from a human donor who received a COVID-19 vaccine. Some clones in this sample may be carry-over from other donors' samples. Both conserved end residues are part of each CDR3. D genes are given only for firm matches. Size is omitted from some rows. Given values are once, few, many or a class for expanded clones.

d_call j_call v_call clone_size cdr3_aa cdr3_nt
- TRBJ2-1 TRBV28 - CASSLPVGSYNEQFF TGTGCCAGCAGTTTGCCGGTGGGGTCCTACAATGAGCAGTTCTTC
- TRBJ2-1 TRBV20-1 - CSARDYNEQFF TGCAGTGCTAGAGATTACAATGAGCAGTTCTTC
- TRBJ1-1 TRBV15 - CATSRYENTEAFF TGTGCCACCAGCAGATACGAGAACACTGAAGCTTTCTTT
- TRBJ1-3 TRBV30 - CAWSFTQGNTIYF TGTGCCTGGAGCTTTACCCAAGGAAACACCATATATTTT
- TRBJ1-5 TRBV30 - CAWSVLSGNQPQHF TGTGCCTGGAGTGTTCTATCTGGTAATCAGCCCCAGCATTTT
TRBD1 TRBJ1-6 TRBV5-1 few CASSLFRTGLSSGSPLHF TGCGCCAGCAGCTTGTTTAGGACAGGGCTGTCCTCGGGTTCACCCCTCCACTTT
- TRBJ2-3 TRBV6-5 - CASSPPGPAPLTQYF TGTGCCAGCAGTCCTCCGGGACCCGCGCCCCTTACGCAGTATTTT
TRBD2 TRBJ2-5 TRBV6-4 - CASSALASRETQYF TGTGCCAGCAGTGCACTAGCGTCGCGGGAGACCCAGTACTTC
- TRBJ1-2 TRBV7-8 - CASSLKADWYYGYTF TGTGCCAGCAGCTTAAAGGCGGATTGGTACTATGGCTACACCTTC
TRBD2 TRBJ2-5 TRBV6-5 - CASSYSGGGETQYF TGTGCCAGCAGTTACTCTGGCGGGGGAGAGACCCAGTACTTC
- TRBJ2-3 TRBV7-9 - CASTFTGGTDTQYF TGTGCCAGCACCTTTACAGGTGGCACAGATACGCAGTATTTT
- TRBJ1-2 TRBV28 once CASTANYGYTF TGTGCCAGCACAGCTAACTATGGCTACACCTTC
- TRBJ1-4 TRBV7-3 - CASSLPEKLFF TGTGCCAGCAGCTTACCCGAAAAACTGTTTTTT
TRBD1 TRBJ1-6 TRBV5-1 - CASSFRALSLTGPGSPLHF TGCGCCAGCAGCTTTCGTGCACTATCGTTGACAGGGCCAGGATCACCCCTCCACTTT
TRBD1 TRBJ1-3 TRBV7-8 - CASSGATGGGNTIYF TGTGCCAGCAGCGGAGCGACAGGGGGCGGAAACACCATATATTTT
TRBD2 TRBJ2-5 TRBV3-1/TRBV3-2 - CASSHGDLAGEETQYF TGTGCCAGCAGCCACGGCGATCTAGCGGGGGAGGAGACCCAGTACTTC
- TRBJ2-3 TRBV25-1 - CASSEYGDRADTQYF TGTGCCAGCAGTGAATACGGGGACCGGGCAGATACGCAGTATTTT
TRBD1 TRBJ1-6 TRBV5-1 - CASSAPGTGGQNSPLHF TGCGCCAGCAGCGCTCCCGGGACAGGGGGCCAGAATTCACCCCTCCACTTT